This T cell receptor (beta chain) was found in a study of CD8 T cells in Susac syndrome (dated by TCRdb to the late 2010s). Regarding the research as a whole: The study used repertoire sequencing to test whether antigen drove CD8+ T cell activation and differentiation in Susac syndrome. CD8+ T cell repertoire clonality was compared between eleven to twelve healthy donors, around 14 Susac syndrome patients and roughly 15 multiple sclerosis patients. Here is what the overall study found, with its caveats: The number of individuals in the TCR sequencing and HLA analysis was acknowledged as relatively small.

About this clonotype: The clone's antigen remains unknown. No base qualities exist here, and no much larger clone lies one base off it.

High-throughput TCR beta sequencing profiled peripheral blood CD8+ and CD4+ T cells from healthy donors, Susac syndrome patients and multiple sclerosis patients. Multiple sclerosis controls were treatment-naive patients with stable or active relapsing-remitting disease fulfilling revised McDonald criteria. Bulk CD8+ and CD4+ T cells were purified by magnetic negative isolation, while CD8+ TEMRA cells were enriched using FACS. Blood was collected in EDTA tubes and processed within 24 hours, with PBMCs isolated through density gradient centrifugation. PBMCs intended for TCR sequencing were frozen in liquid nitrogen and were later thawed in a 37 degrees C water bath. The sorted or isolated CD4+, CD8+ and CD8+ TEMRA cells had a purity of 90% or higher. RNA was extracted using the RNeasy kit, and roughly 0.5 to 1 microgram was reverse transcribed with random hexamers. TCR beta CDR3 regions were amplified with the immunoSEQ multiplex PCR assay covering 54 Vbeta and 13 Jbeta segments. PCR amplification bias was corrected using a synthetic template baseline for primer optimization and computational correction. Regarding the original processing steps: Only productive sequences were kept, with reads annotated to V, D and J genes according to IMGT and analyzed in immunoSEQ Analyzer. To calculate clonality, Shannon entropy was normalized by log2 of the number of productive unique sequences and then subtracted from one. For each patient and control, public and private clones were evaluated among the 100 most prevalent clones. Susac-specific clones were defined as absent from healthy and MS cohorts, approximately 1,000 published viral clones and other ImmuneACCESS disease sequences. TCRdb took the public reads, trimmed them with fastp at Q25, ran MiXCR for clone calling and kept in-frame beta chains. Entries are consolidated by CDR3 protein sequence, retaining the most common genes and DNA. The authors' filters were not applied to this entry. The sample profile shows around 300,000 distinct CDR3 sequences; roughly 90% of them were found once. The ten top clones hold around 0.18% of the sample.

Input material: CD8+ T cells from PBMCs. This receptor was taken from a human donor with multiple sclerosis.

The bases read TGTGCCAGCAGTGAATACCTCCTGGACGGCAATCAGCCCCAGCATTTT. It translates as CASSEYLLDGNQPQHF. The sequence joins TRBV6-1 to TRBJ1-5, with no reliable assignment of the D segment. V is pared back by 2 bases and J by 2 bases, with 13 bases lying between the germline termini. The CDR3 runs 16 amino acids, cysteine and phenylalanine included. Here the CDR3 DNA is all that survives: 48 bases in frame from base 1. The CDR1 and CDR2 encoded by the germline V gene are MNHNS and SASEGT.